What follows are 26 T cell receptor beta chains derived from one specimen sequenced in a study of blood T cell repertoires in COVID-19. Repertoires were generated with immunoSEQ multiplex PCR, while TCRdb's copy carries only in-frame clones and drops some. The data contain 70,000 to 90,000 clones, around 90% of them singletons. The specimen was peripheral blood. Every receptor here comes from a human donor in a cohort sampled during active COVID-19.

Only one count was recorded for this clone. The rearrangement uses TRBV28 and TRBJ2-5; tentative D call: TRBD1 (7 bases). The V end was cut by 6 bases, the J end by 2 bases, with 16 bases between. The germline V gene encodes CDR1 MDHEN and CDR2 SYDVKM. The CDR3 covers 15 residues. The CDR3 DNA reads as TGTGCCAGCAGCCGGAGGGGACAGTTACAAGAGACCCAGTACTTC. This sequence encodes CASSRRGQLQETQYF.

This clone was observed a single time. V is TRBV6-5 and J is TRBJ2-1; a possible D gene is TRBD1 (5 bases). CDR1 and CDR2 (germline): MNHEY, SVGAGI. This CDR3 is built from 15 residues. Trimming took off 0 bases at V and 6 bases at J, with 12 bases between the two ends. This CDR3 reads CASSYSNWGANEQFF. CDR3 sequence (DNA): TGTGCCAGCAGTTACTCGAACTGGGGCGCCAATGAGCAGTTCTTC.

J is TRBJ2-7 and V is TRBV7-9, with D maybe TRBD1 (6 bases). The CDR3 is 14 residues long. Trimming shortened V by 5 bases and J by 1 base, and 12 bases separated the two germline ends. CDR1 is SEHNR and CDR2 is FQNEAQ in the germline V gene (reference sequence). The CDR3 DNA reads TGTGCCAGCAGCCCACAGGACAGATCCTACGAGCAGTACTTC. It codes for CASSPQDRSYEQYF.

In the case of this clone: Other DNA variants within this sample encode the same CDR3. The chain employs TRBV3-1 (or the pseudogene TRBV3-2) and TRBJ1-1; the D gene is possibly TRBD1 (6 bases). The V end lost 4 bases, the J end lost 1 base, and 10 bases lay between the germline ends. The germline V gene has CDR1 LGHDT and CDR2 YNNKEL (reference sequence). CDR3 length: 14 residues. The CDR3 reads CASSRQVANTEAFF. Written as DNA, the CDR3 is TGTGCCAGCAGCCGACAGGTGGCGAACACTGAAGCTTTCTTT.

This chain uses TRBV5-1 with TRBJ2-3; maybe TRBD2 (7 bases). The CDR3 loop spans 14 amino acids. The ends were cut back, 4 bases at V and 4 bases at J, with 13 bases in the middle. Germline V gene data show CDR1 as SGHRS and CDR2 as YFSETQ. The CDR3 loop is CASSVRGGADTQYF. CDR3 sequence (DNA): TGCGCCAGCAGCGTGAGGGGGGGCGCAGATACGCAGTATTTT.

CDR3 sequence (DNA): TGTGCCAGCAGCTTTGGGACACAACAAGAGACCCAGTACTTC. It encodes CASSFGTQQETQYF. The chain recombines TRBV5-6 with TRBJ2-5; a weak D match, TRBD1 (6 bases). V lost 2 bases, J lost 2 bases, and 10 bases lay in between. Germline values: CDR1 SGHDT, CDR2 YYEEEE. This CDR3 comprises 14 residues.

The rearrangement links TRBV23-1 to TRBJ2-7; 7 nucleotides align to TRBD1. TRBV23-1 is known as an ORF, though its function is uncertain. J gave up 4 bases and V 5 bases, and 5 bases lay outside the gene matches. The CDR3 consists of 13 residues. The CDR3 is CASSVDRRYEQYF. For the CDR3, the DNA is TGCGCCAGCAGTGTGGACAGGAGGTACGAGCAGTACTTC.

The CDR3 DNA follows: TGTGCCAGCAGTTTGCGGACAGAAACCTATGGCTACACCTTC. It codes for CASSLRTETYGYTF. The genes are TRBV28 and TRBJ1-2; D perhaps matches TRBD1 (6 bases). V was shortened by 3 bases and J by 4 bases, with 12 bases between the two germline ends. Germline V CDR1 and CDR2: MDHEN, SYDVKM. This CDR3 is 14 amino acids long.

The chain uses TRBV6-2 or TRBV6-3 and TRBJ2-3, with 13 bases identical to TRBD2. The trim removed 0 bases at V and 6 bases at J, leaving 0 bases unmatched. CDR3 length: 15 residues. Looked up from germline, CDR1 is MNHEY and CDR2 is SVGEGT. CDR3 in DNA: TGTGCCAGCAGTTACTCGACTAGCGGGGGGGATACGCAGTATTTT. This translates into CASSYSTSGGDTQYF.

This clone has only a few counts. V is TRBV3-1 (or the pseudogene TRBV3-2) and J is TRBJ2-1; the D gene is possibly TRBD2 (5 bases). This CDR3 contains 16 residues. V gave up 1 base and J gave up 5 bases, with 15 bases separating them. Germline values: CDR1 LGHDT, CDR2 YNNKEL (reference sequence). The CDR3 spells CASSQGGFEPNNEQFF. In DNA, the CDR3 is TGTGCCAGCAGCCAAGGAGGGTTCGAGCCCAACAATGAGCAGTTCTTC.

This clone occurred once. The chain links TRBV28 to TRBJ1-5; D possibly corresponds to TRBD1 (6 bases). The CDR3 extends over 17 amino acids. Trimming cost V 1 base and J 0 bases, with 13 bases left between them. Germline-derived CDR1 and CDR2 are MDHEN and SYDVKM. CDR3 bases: TGTGCCAGCAGTTTATCCGGGACACCCTATAGCAATCAGCCCCAGCATTTT. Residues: CASSLSGTPYSNQPQHF.

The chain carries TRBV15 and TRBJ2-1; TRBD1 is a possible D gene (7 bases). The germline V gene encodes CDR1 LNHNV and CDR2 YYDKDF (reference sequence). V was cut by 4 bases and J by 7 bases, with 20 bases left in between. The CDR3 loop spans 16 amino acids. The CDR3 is CATSTGGGQFGNEQFF. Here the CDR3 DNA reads TGTGCCACCAGCACAGGGGGAGGACAATTTGGGAATGAGCAGTTCTTC.

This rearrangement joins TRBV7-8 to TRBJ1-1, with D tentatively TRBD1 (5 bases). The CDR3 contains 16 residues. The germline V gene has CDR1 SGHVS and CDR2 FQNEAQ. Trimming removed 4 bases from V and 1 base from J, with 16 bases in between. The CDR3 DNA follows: TGTGCCAGCAGCTCCGACCGACAGATAAAGAACACTGAAGCTTTCTTT. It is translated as CASSSDRQIKNTEAFF. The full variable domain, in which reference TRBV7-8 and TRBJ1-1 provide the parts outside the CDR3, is GAGVSQSPRYKVAKRGQDVALRCDPISGHVSLFWYQQALGQGPEFLTYFQNEAQLDKSGLPSDRFFAERPEGSVSTLKIQRTQQEDSAVYLCASSSDRQIKNTEAFFGQGTRLTVV.

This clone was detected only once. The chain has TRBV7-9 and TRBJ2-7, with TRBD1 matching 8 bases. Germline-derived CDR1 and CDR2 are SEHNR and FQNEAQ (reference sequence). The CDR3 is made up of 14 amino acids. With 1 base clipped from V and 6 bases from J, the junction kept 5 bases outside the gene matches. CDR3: CASSLVGQVGEQYF. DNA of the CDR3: TGTGCCAGCAGCTTAGTGGGACAGGTAGGCGAGCAGTACTTC.

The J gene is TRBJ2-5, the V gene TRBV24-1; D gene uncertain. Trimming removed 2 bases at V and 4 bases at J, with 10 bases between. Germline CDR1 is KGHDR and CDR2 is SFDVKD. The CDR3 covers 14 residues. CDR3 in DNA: TGTGCCACCAGTGATTGGTCACAGCCAGAGACCCAGTACTTC. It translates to CATSDWSQPETQYF.

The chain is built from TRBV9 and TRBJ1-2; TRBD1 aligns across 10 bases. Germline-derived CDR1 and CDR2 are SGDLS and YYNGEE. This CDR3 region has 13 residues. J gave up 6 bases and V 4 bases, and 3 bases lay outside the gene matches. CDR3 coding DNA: TGTGCCAGCAGCACTGGACAGGGGGATGGCTACACCTTC. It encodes CASSTGQGDGYTF.

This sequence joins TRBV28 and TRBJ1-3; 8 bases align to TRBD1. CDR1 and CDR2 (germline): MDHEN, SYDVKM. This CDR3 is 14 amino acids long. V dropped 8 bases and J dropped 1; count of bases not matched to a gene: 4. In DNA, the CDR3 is TGTGCCAGCCAAACAGGGGGTTCTGGAAACACCATATATTTT. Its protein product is CASQTGGSGNTIYF.

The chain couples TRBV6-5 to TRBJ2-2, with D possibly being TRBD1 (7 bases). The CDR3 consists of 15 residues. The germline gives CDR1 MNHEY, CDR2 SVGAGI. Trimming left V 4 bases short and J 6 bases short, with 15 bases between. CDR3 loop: CASSFSGGRAGELFF. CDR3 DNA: TGTGCCAGCAGTTTTTCAGGGGGGCGGGCCGGGGAGCTGTTTTTT.

CDR3: CASSQEGFALITTSGGPETQYF. CDR3 in DNA: TGTGCCAGCAGCCAAGAAGGTTTCGCCCTGATAACCACCTCGGGGGGGCCGGAGACCCAGTACTTC. The rearrangement joins TRBV14 to TRBJ2-5; 8 bases fit TRBD2. The CDR3 contains 22 residues. The V segment lost 0 bases and the J segment 5 bases; nucleotides outside the gene matches: 26. Germline loops: CDR1 SGHDN, CDR2 FVKESK.

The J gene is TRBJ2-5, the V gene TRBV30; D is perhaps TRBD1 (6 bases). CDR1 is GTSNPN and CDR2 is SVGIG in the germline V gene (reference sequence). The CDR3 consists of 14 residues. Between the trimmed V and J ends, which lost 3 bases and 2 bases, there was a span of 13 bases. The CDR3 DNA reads TGTGCCTGGAGGCGGACGCAGGGGCAAGAGACCCAGTACTTC. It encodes CAWRRTQGQETQYF.

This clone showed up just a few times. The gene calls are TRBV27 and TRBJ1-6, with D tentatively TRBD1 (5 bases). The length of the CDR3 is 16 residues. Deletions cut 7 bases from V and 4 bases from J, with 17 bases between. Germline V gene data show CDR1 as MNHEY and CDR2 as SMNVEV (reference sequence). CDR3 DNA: TGTGCCAGCACCCGGAGGGGCGCCCTGTATAATTCACCCCTCCACTTT. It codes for CASTRRGALYNSPLHF.

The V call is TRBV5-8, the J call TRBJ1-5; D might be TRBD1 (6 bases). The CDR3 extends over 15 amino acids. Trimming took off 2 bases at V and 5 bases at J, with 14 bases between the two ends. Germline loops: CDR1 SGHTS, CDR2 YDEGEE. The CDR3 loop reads CASSFARGPDQPQHF. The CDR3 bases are TGTGCCAGCAGCTTCGCCAGGGGTCCCGATCAGCCCCAGCATTTT.

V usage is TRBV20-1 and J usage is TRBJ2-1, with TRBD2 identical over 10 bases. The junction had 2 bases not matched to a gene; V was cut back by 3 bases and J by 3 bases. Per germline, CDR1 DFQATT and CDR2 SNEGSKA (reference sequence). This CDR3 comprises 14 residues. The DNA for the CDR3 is TGCAGTGCTAGTTTAGCGGGGGGCTACAATGAGCAGTTCTTC. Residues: CSASLAGGYNEQFF.

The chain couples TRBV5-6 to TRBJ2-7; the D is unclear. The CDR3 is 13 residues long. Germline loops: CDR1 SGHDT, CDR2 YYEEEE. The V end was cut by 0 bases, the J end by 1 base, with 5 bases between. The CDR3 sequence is CASSLAFSYEQYF. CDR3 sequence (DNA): TGTGCCAGCAGCTTGGCCTTTTCCTACGAGCAGTACTTC.

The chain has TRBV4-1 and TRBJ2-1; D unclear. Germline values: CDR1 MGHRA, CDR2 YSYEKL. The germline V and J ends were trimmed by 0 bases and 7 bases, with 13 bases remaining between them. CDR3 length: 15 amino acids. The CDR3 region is CASSQDASSENEQFF. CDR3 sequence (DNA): TGCGCCAGCAGCCAAGATGCGTCGAGTGAAAATGAGCAGTTCTTC.

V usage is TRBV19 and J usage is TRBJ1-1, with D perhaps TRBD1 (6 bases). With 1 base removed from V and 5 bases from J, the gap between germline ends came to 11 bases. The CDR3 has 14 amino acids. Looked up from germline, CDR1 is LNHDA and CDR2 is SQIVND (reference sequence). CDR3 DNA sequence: TGTGCCAGTAGTATAGGAGGGGGAGGGACTGAAGCTTTCTTT. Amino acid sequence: CASSIGGGGTEAFF.